This section outlines one T cell receptor (beta chain) sequence together with its context. The antigen remains unidentified. The PCR used 60 Vbeta and 13 Jbeta primers. Measured with immunoSEQ multiplex PCR; TCRdb has only the in-frame clones, and not every one. The sample totals about 160,000 clones. This specimen belongs to a study of cytomegalovirus exposure and HLA in healthy donors. Regarding donors, all were healthy bone marrow donors. There were likely unrecorded immune exposures, though donors were nominally healthy when sampled. In germline, CDR1 is MNHEY, CDR2 SMNVEV (reference sequence). The V and J ends lost 2 bases and 2 bases, in that order; junction bases with no gene match: 5. This CDR3 is built from 15 residues. Overall study findings and caveats: A later analysis linked a missense DCLRE1C variant to TCR beta V- and J-gene trimming.

The genes are TRBV27 and TRBJ2-5, with 7 bases aligning to TRBD1. The sequence was obtained from a man aged 30-40 years in good health and CMV-seronegative. The sequenced sample consisted of PBMCs. The chain's CDR3 is CASSLRTGLQETQYF. The CDR3 DNA sequence: TGTGCCAGCAGTTTAAGGACAGGCTTACAAGAGACCCAGTACTTC.